The rows below give T cell receptor beta chains drawn from one sample of a study of T-cell reconstitution after alpha-beta-depleted transplantation in children. TCRdb re-called the PCR reads through MiXCR, storing one row per CDR3 protein. The table has about 610,000 distinct CDR3 sequences, 8% to 11% seen once; the top ten hold about 4%. Material: PBMCs from the stem cell graft donor, obtained from the stem cell graft. These receptors were obtained from a human donor who donated a stem cell graft to a child with acute myeloid leukemia. The CDR3 runs from the conserved cysteine through the conserved F or W. A D gene is named only where the DNA matches it firmly. Clone size is shown for a subset of rows, as once, few, many or a class of expanded clone.

clone size	V gene	J gene	D gene	CDR3 protein	CDR3 DNA
many	TRBV15	TRBJ2-1	TRBD2	CATSGSSGRGEQFF	TGTGCCACCAGCGGATCTAGCGGGAGGGGTGAGCAGTTCTTC
few	TRBV3-1	TRBJ2-1	NA	CASSWSNEQFF	TGTGCCAGCAGCTGGAGCAATGAGCAGTTCTTC
NA	TRBV4-3	TRBJ2-2	NA	CASSPTGAPTGELFF	TGCGCCAGCAGCCCGACCGGTGCTCCCACCGGGGAGCTGTTTTTT
few	TRBV10-3	TRBJ2-3	TRBD2	CAISESRSGADTQYF	TGTGCCATCAGTGAGTCGAGGAGCGGGGCAGATACGCAGTATTTT
many	TRBV7-8	TRBJ2-1	NA	CASSLAQGEQFF	TGTGCCAGCAGCTTAGCCCAAGGGGAGCAGTTCTTC
few	TRBV12-3/TRBV12-4	TRBJ2-7	TRBD2	CASSGASGAIYEQYF	TGTGCCAGCAGTGGGGCTAGCGGGGCTATCTACGAGCAGTACTTC
NA	TRBV27	TRBJ2-3	TRBD2	CASSFGGRRTDTQYF	TGTGCCAGCAGTTTCGGCGGGAGGAGGACAGATACGCAGTATTTT
few	TRBV30	TRBJ1-2	TRBD1	CAWSFNTWTGGGGYTF	TGTGCCTGGAGTTTTAACACTTGGACAGGGGGCGGTGGCTACACCTTC
many	TRBV9	TRBJ2-1	TRBD2	CASSLAGVRNNEQFF	TGTGCCAGCAGTCTAGCGGGAGTGAGAAACAATGAGCAGTTCTTC
NA	TRBV20-1	TRBJ2-7	NA	CSAPGGLPTYEQYF	TGCAGTGCACCCGGGGGGCTTCCTACCTACGAGCAGTACTTC